Sequencing of this T cell receptor (beta chain) was carried out in a study of blood T cell repertoires in COVID-19. The germline V gene has CDR1 LNHDA and CDR2 SQIVND (reference sequence). Trimming pared 5 bases from V and 1 base from J, leaving 13 bases between. The CDR3 is 15 residues long. Measured with immunoSEQ multiplex PCR; TCRdb has only the in-frame clones, and not every one. Among 150,000 to 190,000 clones listed, approximately 80% were seen once. The origin of this receptor is a woman aged 45-60 years with acute or convalescent COVID-19. The genes are TRBV19 and TRBJ2-3, with D tentatively TRBD2 (5 bases). Input material: peripheral blood. The CDR3 loop reads CASSAKWGGTDTQYF. CDR3 nucleotides: TGTGCCAGTAGTGCGAAATGGGGAGGCACAGATACGCAGTATTTT.